This entry lists 3 T cell receptor beta chains sequenced from one sample in a study of OX40 agonist ivuxolimab in advanced cancers. The library was obtained by the immunoSEQ multiplex PCR assay. Held by TCRdb, this immuneACCESS table contains in-frame sequences only and omits some clones. Under half of the omission traces to an unresolved V gene where checked; the cause of the rest is unknown. This sample gives some 94,000 clones in total; roughly 95% of them show up just once. Together, the top ten hold just over 2% of the sample. The material sequenced was CD4+ or CD8+ T cells sorted from blood, taken in a trial of the OX40 agonist ivuxolimab. The receptor set was obtained from an adult with an advanced solid tumor such as melanoma, head and neck, liver or kidney cancer.

The rearrangement uses TRBV19 and TRBJ1-4; TRBD1 might be the D (6 bases). The ends were cut back, 4 bases at V and 3 bases at J, with 15 bases in the middle. Germline V gene sequence: CDR1 LNHDA, CDR2 SQIVND (reference sequence). The CDR3 length is 16 residues. The CDR3 sequence: CASSSGQSTSNEKLFF. The CDR3 DNA follows: TGTGCCAGTAGTAGCGGACAGTCAACGTCTAATGAAAAACTGTTTTTT.

The rearrangement joins TRBV27 to TRBJ2-7, with a weak D call TRBD1 (5 bases). The CDR3 is 13 amino acids. V was trimmed by 2 bases and J by 5 bases, leaving 10 bases between them. Germline V CDR1 and CDR2: MNHEY, SMNVEV (reference sequence). The CDR3 is CASSLIQDHEQYF. CDR3 in DNA: TGTGCCAGCAGTTTAATACAGGATCACGAGCAGTACTTC.

The rearrangement uses TRBV7-7 and TRBJ2-1; D may be TRBD1 (5 bases). The germline V gene has CDR1 SSHAT and CDR2 FNYEAQ (reference sequence). V dropped 5 bases and J dropped 9 bases, with 14 bases sitting between them. There are 13 residues in the CDR3. CDR3 in DNA: TGTGCCAGCAGCATCTCCCAGGGAAGTGAGCAGTTCTTC. Encoded protein: CASSISQGSEQFF.